Presented here are 8 T cell receptor beta chains from one specimen sequenced in a study of shared clonotypes between healthy human individuals. Assay: immunoSEQ multiplex PCR; the TCRdb copy retains only in-frame clones and omits some. The repertoire holds more than 600,000 clones, around 92% seen once, with about 24% in the top ten. Naive CD8 populations comprised CD45RO-negative cells positively selected for CCR7, excluding terminally differentiated effector memory CD45RA+ cells. The sequenced sample was naive CD8+ T cells sorted from blood. The receptors here all came from a man younger than 45 in good health.

V usage is TRBV5-8 and J usage is TRBJ2-1, with 11 bases matching TRBD2. Germline V gene lookup returns CDR1 SGHTS and CDR2 YDEGEE. The CDR3 totals 16 residues. V gave up 6 bases and J gave up 4 bases; unmatched junction bases: 9. CDR3 protein: CASTLRTSGLYNEQFF. In DNA, the CDR3 is TGTGCCAGCACTCTAAGGACTAGCGGGTTGTACAATGAGCAGTTCTTC. The full variable domain, with the rest looked up from reference TRBV5-8 and TRBJ2-1, is EAGVTQSPTHLIKTRGQQATLRCSPISGHTSVYWYQQALGLGLQFLLWYDEGEERNRGNFPPRFSGRQFPNYSSELNVNALELEDSALYLCASTLRTSGLYNEQFFGPGTRLTVL.

The V and J genes are TRBV7-2 and TRBJ2-1; D assignment may be TRBD1 or TRBD2 (5 bases each). The length of the CDR3 is 15 residues. Germline CDR1 reads SGHTA; CDR2 reads FQGNSA. V lost 4 bases and J lost 5, with 15 bases in between. CDR3 protein: CASSYYRGVNNEQFF. The CDR3 coding sequence is TGTGCCAGCAGCTACTACAGAGGGGTTAACAATGAGCAGTTCTTC.

The genes are TRBV4-3 and TRBJ2-1, with D uncertain. Trimming shortened V by 0 bases and J by 1 base, and 7 bases separated the two germline ends. The CDR3 consists of 15 residues. CDR1 LGHNA and CDR2 YSLEER come from the germline V gene. CDR3 sequence reads: CASSQDRLSYNEQFF. The CDR3 nucleotides read TGCGCCAGCAGCCAAGATCGGCTATCCTACAATGAGCAGTTCTTC.

The gene calls are TRBV4-1 and TRBJ2-7, with 9 bases aligning to TRBD2. Germline lookup yields CDR1 MGHRA and CDR2 YSYEKL. The CDR3 has 14 amino acids. The junction had 7 bases not matched to a gene; V was cut back by 4 bases and J by 6 bases. The CDR3 region is CASSPIKAGGEQYF. In DNA form, the CDR3 reads TGCGCCAGCAGCCCCATAAAAGCGGGGGGCGAGCAGTACTTC.

This clone appeared once. The chain carries TRBV27 and TRBJ2-7, with TRBD1 matching over 11 bases. The CDR3 has 14 residues. In germline, CDR1 is MNHEY, CDR2 SMNVEV (reference sequence). J gave up 3 bases and V 8 bases, and 6 bases lay outside the gene matches. CDR3 sequence (DNA): TGTGCCAGCGCCCCTGGGACAGGGGGCTACGAGCAGTACTTC. Amino acid sequence: CASAPGTGGYEQYF.

J is TRBJ2-1 and V is TRBV10-2; 7 bases align to TRBD2. The germline CDR1 and CDR2 sequences are WSHSY and SAAADI. The CDR3 covers 14 residues. With V trimmed by 6 bases and J by 9 bases, 11 bases remained unmatched. The CDR3 loop is CASRFGGGIGEQFF. CDR3 in DNA: TGCGCCAGCAGGTTTGGGGGAGGGATCGGTGAGCAGTTCTTC.

This chain joins TRBV28 and TRBJ1-1; no firm D call. The CDR3 sequence is 17 residues long. The germline V gene has CDR1 MDHEN and CDR2 SYDVKM. The V end lost 3 bases, the J end lost 3 bases, and 20 bases lay between the germline ends. The CDR3 bases are TGTGCCAGCAGTTTCCCCGACTTCCAAACAGTTTACACTGAAGCTTTCTTT. It encodes CASSFPDFQTVYTEAFF.

J is TRBJ2-3 and V is TRBV7-6; D is unclear. The V gene's germline CDR1 is SGHVS and CDR2 FNYEAQ. This CDR3 has 17 amino acids. Trimming left V 5 bases short and J 2 bases short, with 20 bases between. In nucleotides, the CDR3 is TGTGCCAGCAGCGTAGGTGCAGGCGTTTGGACCACAGATACGCAGTATTTT. It is translated as CASSVGAGVWTTDTQYF.